Reported below is one TCR beta chain. This sample stems from a study of blood T cell repertoires in COVID-19. On the study more broadly: The samples span acute and convalescent COVID-19 from the United States, Italy and Spain. From T cells, B-cell-depleted T cells, or PBMCs came the material, which was cDNA or gDNA.

Germline V CDR1 and CDR2: MGHRA, YSYEKL. Losses at the gene ends were 1 base for V and 8 bases for J; bases not matched to a gene: 8. This CDR3 has 15 residues. As handled by the study authors: By means of reference gene primer amplification, nucleated cell counts were estimated. Generated by immunoSEQ multiplex PCR, the TCRdb table keeps only in-frame clones and is missing some. The DNA was the basis for D and trimming; V, J and clone size are from that table. The sample holds some 140,000 clones, roughly 81% seen once. Sample: peripheral blood. This receptor was identified in a human donor in a cohort sampled during active COVID-19. The V call is TRBV4-1, the J call TRBJ2-4, with TRBD1 identical over 7 bases. CDR3 nucleotides: TGCGCCAGCAGCCAAGGGGCAGGGGGTCTAGACATTCAGTACTTC. Amino acid sequence: CASSQGAGGLDIQYF.